The entry below describes one T cell receptor beta chain. Its antigen is not identified. The data are from a study of CD8 T cells in Susac syndrome. General study results and limits: Acknowledgment was made by the study that its TCR sequencing and HLA analysis involved a relatively small number of individuals.

With random hexamers, reverse transcription was performed on roughly 0.5 to 1 ug of RNA. Multiplex PCR with immunoSEQ amplified the TCR beta CDR3 across 54 Vbeta and 13 Jbeta. TCRdb processed the immunoSEQ multiplex PCR reads anew with MiXCR; each CDR3 protein has one entry. The data contain roughly 400,000 distinct CDR3 sequences, 85% of them singletons. V dropped 3 bases and J dropped 7 bases, with 16 bases sitting between them. Germline CDR1 and CDR2: MDHEN and SYDVKM. This CDR3 comprises 14 residues. This receptor was identified in a human donor with multiple sclerosis. The sample consisted of CD8+ T cells from PBMCs. The genes are TRBV28 and TRBJ2-7; either TRBD1 or TRBD2 may fit D (6 bases each). The CDR3 DNA sequence: TGTGCCAGCAGTTTGAGGGGGGCGATAGGGGAGCAGTACTTC. Its protein product is CASSLRGAIGEQYF.